These 14 T cell receptor beta chains came from one sample sequenced in a study of T cells expressing NK-cell markers. TCRdb re-called the 5' RACE reads; every CDR3 protein appears as one record, without DNA. The sample features about 30,000 distinct CDR3 sequences, with over 50% in its top ten. The sequenced sample was blood T cells: a sorted CD56 or NKG2C T cell subset, CD4+ or CD8+ T cells, or bulk PBMC T cells (not recorded which). Receptors originate from a woman between 18 and 75 years old in good health.

The chain couples TRBV29-1 to TRBJ2-7; TCRdb returns TRBD1, unconfirmable since there is no DNA. The CDR3 is 12 residues long. Germline V gene lookup returns CDR1 SQVTM and CDR2 ANQGSEA. CDR3 region: CSVAGTGYEQYF.

The J gene is TRBJ2-2, the V gene TRBV12-3 or TRBV12-4; without DNA, the TCRdb call of TRBD2 cannot be checked. The CDR3 consists of 15 residues. The CDR3 spells CASSLGLKGTGELFF.

CDR3 amino acids: CASSPGRDEQYF. The chain is built from TRBV18 and TRBJ2-7; with no DNA, the TCRdb D assignment of TRBD1 cannot be verified. Germline loops: CDR1 KGHSH, CDR2 LQKENI. The CDR3 totals 12 residues. Drawing the rest from reference TRBV18 and TRBJ2-7, the complete variable domain is NAGVMQNPRHLVRRRGQEARLRCSPMKGHSHVYWYRQLPEEGLKFMVYLQKENIIDESGMPKERFSAEFPKEGPSILRIQQVVRGDSAAYFCASSPGRDEQYFGPGTRLTVT.

The chain joins TRBV7-6 to TRBJ2-5. The CDR3 spans 14 residues. Germline CDR1 reads SGHVS; CDR2 reads FNYEAQ. The CDR3 is CASSPRGYQETQYF.

The chain joins TRBV4-1 to TRBJ2-3; TCRdb's D call of TRBD2 is untestable without DNA. CDR1 and CDR2 from the germline V gene are MGHRA and YSYEKL. This CDR3 region has 16 residues. The CDR3 loop is CASSQGSWEGTDTQYF.

This chain connects TRBV25-1 to TRBJ1-4; TCRdb selects TRBD1, and the lack of DNA leaves this call unchecked. CDR3 length equals 12 residues. Germline CDR1 reads MGHDK; CDR2 reads SYGVNS. The CDR3 protein is CASSPGNEKLFF.

The rearrangement links TRBV5-5 to TRBJ1-1. The CDR3 totals 12 residues. Germline CDR1 is SGHKS and CDR2 is YYEKEE (reference sequence). The CDR3: CASSRAIPEAFF.

The V gene is TRBV19, the J gene TRBJ2-7; TCRdb designates TRBD1, a call that cannot be tested without DNA. The CDR3 has 14 amino acids. Germline V CDR1 and CDR2: LNHDA, SQIVND (reference sequence). CDR3 amino acids: CASSVQGDRYEQYF.

V usage is TRBV7-2 and J usage is TRBJ2-7; as DNA is missing, the TRBD1 call by TCRdb cannot be tested. Germline lookup yields CDR1 SGHTA and CDR2 FQGNSA. The CDR3 has 15 amino acids. The CDR3 loop is CASSLEGHNPYEQYF.

The chain couples TRBV7-9 to TRBJ1-1; the D call from TCRdb, TRBD1, cannot be confirmed without DNA. CDR1 is SEHNR, CDR2 FQNEAQ, per germline (reference sequence). CDR3 length: 14 residues. The CDR3 protein is CASSPGQLNTEAFF.

The chain links TRBV6-5 to TRBJ1-3; absent DNA, TCRdb's TRBD1 call cannot be checked. Per the germline V gene, CDR1 is MNHEY and CDR2 is SVGAGI. This CDR3 is 16 amino acids long. The CDR3 sequence is CASSFAPGSSGNTIYF.

The J gene is TRBJ2-7, the V gene TRBV27; TCRdb's assignment of TRBD1 cannot be checked, as there is no DNA. CDR3 size: 13 residues. From germline, CDR1 is MNHEY and CDR2 SMNVEV (reference sequence). The CDR3 region is CASSFGQGYEQYF.

This chain joins TRBV27 and TRBJ1-5; TCRdb gives TRBD1 as the D gene, but with no DNA this cannot be confirmed. The CDR3 runs 14 residues. Germline V gene lookup returns CDR1 MNHEY and CDR2 SMNVEV (reference sequence). The CDR3 is CASRGQGTNQPQHF.

The chain is built from TRBV2 and TRBJ2-7; TCRdb returns TRBD2, unconfirmable since there is no DNA. The germline V gene encodes CDR1 SNHLY and CDR2 FYNNEI. This CDR3 spans 15 amino acids. The CDR3 spells CASSFTSGRADEQYF.